Following are 2 T cell receptor beta chains from one sample sequenced in a study of a mutant IDH1 vaccine in newly diagnosed glioma. Repertoires were generated with immunoSEQ multiplex PCR, while TCRdb's copy carries only in-frame clones and drops some. The table shows some 70,000 clones, with roughly 80% occurring only once. Time point described: week 35, safety follow-up. A 20-mer mutant IDH1 peptide at 300 ug was injected subcutaneously with topical imiquimod. These receptors are not linked to any known antigen. The sample consisted of PBMCs, taken from a glioma patient whose treatment included an IDH1 peptide vaccine. These receptors were collected from a young man with glioma.

V is TRBV28 and J is TRBJ1-2; no reliable D call. The CDR3 is made up of 12 amino acids. Germline V gene lookup returns CDR1 MDHEN and CDR2 SYDVKM. Trimming removed 7 bases at V and 8 bases at J, with 14 bases between. Here the CDR3 reads CASNPIRRGYTF. CDR3 nucleotides: TGTGCCAGCAACCCCATAAGGAGAGGCTACACCTTC.

V is TRBV5-1 and J is TRBJ2-7, with TRBD1 matching 9 bases. The CDR3 covers 14 residues. With V trimmed by 5 bases and J by 2 bases, 5 bases remained unmatched. Germline values: CDR1 SGHRS, CDR2 YFSETQ. The DNA for the CDR3 is TGCGCCAGCAGTACCGGGACAGGGCCCTACGAGCAGTACTTC. Its protein product is CASSTGTGPYEQYF.